These T cell receptor beta chains were read from a single sample in a study of T cell repertoires in cytomegalovirus infection. TCRdb re-called the reads with MiXCR, one entry per CDR3 protein. The sample includes some 300,000 distinct CDR3 sequences, under 20% of them seen just once. Input material: PBMCs. The receptors were sampled from a human donor in good health (CMV status not recorded). Some clones in this sample may be carry-over from other donors' samples. Both conserved end residues are part of each CDR3. The D gene is left open where the match is weak. Clone size is given for some rows only: seen once, a few or many times, or a class if the clone is expanded.

D: TRBD1
size: .
J: TRBJ2-7
V: TRBV6-5
CDR3: CASSKGDRVNYEQYF
DNA: TGTGCCAGCAGTAAGGGGGACAGGGTGAACTACGAGCAGTACTTC

D: .
size: .
J: TRBJ2-1
V: TRBV7-2
CDR3: CASSLNRTKFF
DNA: TGTGCCAGCAGCTTAAACAGGACCAAGTTCTTC

D: .
size: many
J: TRBJ2-5
V: TRBV20-1
CDR3: CSAGTFRETQYF
DNA: TGCAGTGCCGGGACTTTCCGAGAGACCCAGTACTTC

D: .
size: many
J: TRBJ2-5
V: TRBV7-2
CDR3: CASSLEQQETQYF
DNA: TGTGCCAGCAGCTTAGAACAGCAAGAGACCCAGTACTTC

D: TRBD1
size: .
J: TRBJ2-1
V: TRBV20-1
CDR3: CSANRDRSYNEQFF
DNA: TGCAGTGCTAACCGGGACAGGAGCTACAATGAGCAGTTCTTC

D: .
size: many
J: TRBJ1-4
V: TRBV7-2
CDR3: CASSLNRKEKLFF
DNA: TGTGCCAGCAGCTTAAACCGGAAAGAAAAACTGTTTTTT

D: TRBD2
size: .
J: TRBJ2-7
V: TRBV20-1
CDR3: CSARRTAGQPYEQYF
DNA: TGCAGTGCTAGACGAACAGCGGGGCAACCCTACGAGCAGTACTTC

D: .
size: many
J: TRBJ1-1
V: TRBV12-3/TRBV12-4
CDR3: CASSFGHPGTEAFF
DNA: TGTGCCAGCAGTTTTGGACACCCGGGCACTGAAGCTTTCTTT

D: .
size: few
J: TRBJ2-5
V: TRBV6-1
CDR3: CASRRGAQGETQYF
DNA: TGTGCCAGCAGGAGGGGGGCCCAGGGAGAGACCCAGTACTTC

D: .
size: .
J: TRBJ2-1
V: TRBV18
CDR3: CASSPTGWGNEQFF
DNA: TGTGCCAGCTCACCCACCGGGTGGGGGAATGAGCAGTTCTTC

D: TRBD1
size: few
J: TRBJ2-3
V: TRBV6-2/TRBV6-3
CDR3: CASSYYRGPSTDTQYF
DNA: TGTGCCAGCAGTTACTACAGGGGCCCTTCCACAGATACGCAGTATTTT

D: TRBD2
size: many
J: TRBJ2-7
V: TRBV7-2
CDR3: CASSRGLFDEQYF
DNA: TGTGCCAGCAGCAGGGGACTATTTGACGAGCAGTACTTC

D: TRBD1
size: many
J: TRBJ2-5
V: TRBV7-9
CDR3: CASSFPQGAGETQYF
DNA: TGTGCCAGCAGTTTCCCCCAGGGGGCCGGAGAGACCCAGTACTTC

D: .
size: many
J: TRBJ1-4
V: TRBV12-3/TRBV12-4
CDR3: CASSPDGRNNEKLFF
DNA: TGTGCCAGCAGTCCCGACGGACGCAATAATGAAAAACTGTTTTTT

D: .
size: .
J: TRBJ2-7
V: TRBV10-3
CDR3: CAISSGVRSYEQYF
DNA: TGTGCCATCAGTTCGGGGGTCCGGTCCTACGAGCAGTACTTC

D: TRBD1
size: many
J: TRBJ1-1
V: TRBV6-5
CDR3: CASSYGQGGTEAFF
DNA: TGTGCCAGCAGTTACGGACAGGGGGGTACTGAAGCTTTCTTT

D: TRBD1
size: .
J: TRBJ2-1
V: TRBV2
CDR3: CASSEEPRGTGYNEQFF
DNA: TGTGCCAGCAGCGAAGAACCCCGGGGGACAGGGTACAATGAGCAGTTCTTC

D: .
size: many
J: TRBJ2-5
V: TRBV7-2
CDR3: CASSLQGIQETQYF
DNA: TGTGCCAGCAGCTTACAGGGGATCCAAGAGACCCAGTACTTC

D: TRBD2
size: many
J: TRBJ2-7
V: TRBV10-2
CDR3: CASTGLAGGFGSYEQYF
DNA: TGCGCCAGCACCGGACTAGCGGGGGGTTTCGGCTCCTACGAGCAGTACTTC

D: .
size: many
J: TRBJ1-2
V: TRBV7-3
CDR3: CASSPRIGGGYTF
DNA: TGTGCCAGCAGCCCAAGGATCGGCGGGGGCTACACCTTC

D: .
size: few
J: TRBJ1-1
V: TRBV18
CDR3: CASSPSGTQSEAFF
DNA: TGTGCCAGCTCACCCTCAGGGACCCAATCTGAAGCTTTCTTT

D: TRBD1
size: .
J: TRBJ1-1
V: TRBV4-2
CDR3: CASSRGTGEMNTEAFF
DNA: TGTGCCAGCAGCAGAGGGACAGGGGAAATGAACACTGAAGCTTTCTTT

D: TRBD1
size: few
J: TRBJ2-2
V: TRBV20-1
CDR3: CSAKRPQGVGAGELFF
DNA: TGCAGTGCTAAACGACCCCAGGGGGTCGGGGCCGGGGAGCTGTTTTTT

D: TRBD2
size: .
J: TRBJ2-3
V: TRBV7-3
CDR3: CASSLGGGNRDTQYF
DNA: TGTGCCAGCAGCTTAGGCGGGGGGAACAGAGATACGCAGTATTTT

D: TRBD1
size: .
J: TRBJ1-2
V: TRBV10-3
CDR3: CAISTTGNYGYTF
DNA: TGTGCCATCAGCACGACAGGGAACTATGGCTACACCTTC

D: .
size: few
J: TRBJ2-2
V: TRBV3-1
CDR3: CASRRAATNTGELFF
DNA: TGTGCCAGCAGGAGAGCAGCGACAAACACCGGGGAGCTGTTTTTT

D: .
size: .
J: TRBJ1-5
V: TRBV19
CDR3: CASSIPSSYPWSSTSNQPQHF
DNA: TGTGCCAGTAGTATTCCCTCCTCATATCCGTGGAGTTCTACTAGCAATCAGCCCCAGCATTTT

D: TRBD2
size: .
J: TRBJ2-7
V: TRBV28
CDR3: CASRGGGGVVHEQYF
DNA: TGTGCCAGCAGGGGGGGGGGGGGAGTAGTCCACGAGCAGTACTTC

D: TRBD1
size: many
J: TRBJ2-5
V: TRBV15
CDR3: CATSGDRAVETQYF
DNA: TGTGCCACCAGCGGGGACAGGGCAGTCGAGACCCAGTACTTC

D: TRBD1
size: many
J: TRBJ1-6
V: TRBV7-2
CDR3: CASSPTGTGLYSPLHF
DNA: TGTGCCAGCAGCCCAACCGGGACAGGGCTTTATTCACCCCTCCACTTT

D: .
size: .
J: TRBJ1-5
V: TRBV28
CDR3: CASTTQGGYQPQHF
DNA: TGTGCCAGCACCACACAGGGAGGCTATCAGCCCCAGCATTTT

D: TRBD1
size: .
J: TRBJ2-1
V: TRBV6-6
CDR3: CASSYLSQGENNEQFF
DNA: TGTGCCAGCAGTTACTTGTCGCAGGGGGAAAACAATGAGCAGTTCTTC

D: .
size: many
J: TRBJ1-6
V: TRBV28
CDR3: CASSLSGGTGPLHF
DNA: TGTGCCAGCAGTTTATCCGGGGGGACGGGACCCCTCCACTTT

D: TRBD2
size: many
J: TRBJ2-5
V: TRBV6-2/TRBV6-3
CDR3: CASSYGSASGGYWETQYF
DNA: TGTGCCAGCAGTTACGGTTCGGCTAGCGGGGGATATTGGGAGACCCAGTACTTC

D: TRBD1
size: few
J: TRBJ2-5
V: TRBV6-6
CDR3: CASSGQGTGKETQYF
DNA: TGTGCCAGCAGTGGACAGGGGACTGGAAAAGAGACCCAGTACTTC

D: .
size: many
J: TRBJ1-2
V: TRBV12-3/TRBV12-4
CDR3: CASTPQGASANYGYTF
DNA: TGTGCCAGCACCCCCCAAGGGGCGTCAGCTAACTATGGCTACACCTTC

D: TRBD1
size: many
J: TRBJ1-1
V: TRBV7-9
CDR3: CASSSQGTANTEAFF
DNA: TGTGCCAGCAGCTCCCAAGGGACAGCGAACACTGAAGCTTTCTTT

D: TRBD1
size: few
J: TRBJ1-1
V: TRBV7-9
CDR3: CASSSGDRGRGIPIMNTEAFF
DNA: TGTGCCAGCAGCTCCGGGGACAGGGGGCGCGGTATCCCCATCATGAACACTGAAGCTTTCTTT

D: TRBD2
size: .
J: TRBJ2-1
V: TRBV10-3
CDR3: CAISEGSGTYNEQFF
DNA: TGTGCCATCAGCGAGGGTAGCGGGACTTACAATGAGCAGTTCTTC

D: TRBD2
size: few
J: TRBJ2-7
V: TRBV20-1
CDR3: CSARTSGGFYEQYF
DNA: TGCAGTGCTCGGACTAGCGGGGGGTTTTACGAGCAGTACTTC

D: .
size: .
J: TRBJ2-2
V: TRBV11-2
CDR3: CASSIQENTGELFF
DNA: TGTGCCAGCAGCATTCAGGAGAACACCGGGGAGCTGTTTTTT